This is a list of T cell receptor beta chains from one sample in a study of cytomegalovirus exposure and HLA in healthy donors. The repertoire was sequenced with immunoSEQ multiplex PCR; TCRdb's copy has only in-frame clones and lacks some. Its table lists about 77,000 clones. Source material: PBMCs. These receptors came from a man aged 50-60 years in good health and CMV-seropositive. The CDR3 runs from the conserved cysteine through the conserved F or W. D genes are given only for firm matches.

d_gene,v_gene,j_gene,CDR3nt,CDR3aa
TRBD1,TRBV7-8,TRBJ2-7,TGTGCCAGCAGCTTAGACGGGACAGGGAACTACGAGCAGTACTTC,CASSLDGTGNYEQYF
TRBD1,TRBV5-4,TRBJ1-1,TGTGCCAGCAGCTCGGGACAGGAGATTACCATGAACACTGAAGCTTTCTTT,CASSSGQEITMNTEAFF
TRBD1,TRBV9,TRBJ2-5,TGTGCCAGCAGCGTAGCTGCAGGGGGAGAGACCCAGTACTTC,CASSVAAGGETQYF
-,TRBV28,TRBJ1-3,TGTGCCAGCAGGACTGCGGGAAACACCATATATTTT,CASRTAGNTIYF
-,TRBV2,TRBJ2-5,TGTGCCAGCAGCCAGGGGCAAGAGACCCAGTACTTC,CASSQGQETQYF
-,TRBV6-1,TRBJ1-1,TGTGCCAGCCCCATCGGCGGGTGGACAGCTGAAGCTTTCTTT,CASPIGGWTAEAFF
TRBD1,TRBV19,TRBJ2-3,TGTGCCAGTAGGCGGACAGGGGACACAGATACGCAGTATTTT,CASRRTGDTDTQYF
TRBD2,TRBV19,TRBJ2-3,TGCGCCAGTAGTAAGTTGGAGGCTCTAGCGGTTAGCACAGATACGCAGTATTTT,CASSKLEALAVSTDTQYF
-,TRBV5-4,TRBJ1-1,TGTGCCAGCAGCCCGGCCCTGCGGCCCACTGAAGCTTTCTTT,CASSPALRPTEAFF
-,TRBV19,TRBJ1-2,TGTGCCAGTGAGGCCAGGGGTCGTGGGAATGGCTACACCTTC,CASEARGRGNGYTF
-,TRBV11-2,TRBJ2-5,TGTGCCAGCAGCCCCGCGCCAGGGACCCAGTACTTC,CASSPAPGTQYF
-,TRBV18,TRBJ2-3,TGTGCCAGCTCACTTGCCCAGGTTCCGGATACGCAGTATTTT,CASSLAQVPDTQYF
-,TRBV6-5,TRBJ2-1,TGTGCCACCTCCCAAGGGGATGTGTACAATGAGCAGTTCTTC,CATSQGDVYNEQFF
-,TRBV5-1,TRBJ1-5,TGCGCCAGCAGCCCCGGACAGACCAATCAGCCCCAGCATTTT,CASSPGQTNQPQHF
-,TRBV5-4,TRBJ2-3,TGTGCCAGCAGCCGTCCCCCAGCGGTTCCTAGTGGGGATACGCAGTATTTT,CASSRPPAVPSGDTQYF
-,TRBV6-1,TRBJ1-1,TGTGCCAGCAATCCTACGGCGGATCGTGAGGCTTTCTTT,CASNPTADREAFF
TRBD2,TRBV19,TRBJ2-3,TGTGCCAGTAGTGATACTAGCGGGGGGCCCACAGATACGCAGTATTTT,CASSDTSGGPTDTQYF
-,TRBV2,TRBJ1-2,TGTGCCAGCAGGGTAACAGTGGGCCTGGGCGGCTACACCTTC,CASRVTVGLGGYTF
TRBD1,TRBV5-1,TRBJ2-2,TGCGCCAGCAGCTTGGCCGGGACAGGGGGCTATACCGGGGAGCTGTTTTTT,CASSLAGTGGYTGELFF
TRBD1,TRBV5-5,TRBJ1-6,TGTGCCAGCAGCTTCATTGGGACAGCCTCACCCCTCCACTTT,CASSFIGTASPLHF